This entry is about one T cell receptor (beta chain). The record originates from a study of blood T cell repertoires in COVID-19. Study processing details: From reference gene primer amplification, estimates of nucleated cell counts were derived. Assay used: immunoSEQ multiplex PCR; TCRdb lists only in-frame clones, some missing. V, J and clone size reflect that table, while D and trimming were determined from the DNA. The sample shows some 24,000 clones, around 81% of them seen only once. This CDR3 has 11 residues. Trimming shortened V by 0 bases and J by 4 bases, and 3 bases separated the two germline ends. Germline assignment: CDR1 DFQATT and CDR2 SNEGSKA (reference sequence).

The specimen was peripheral blood. The clonotype was recovered from a man between 65 and 85 years old with acute or convalescent COVID-19. This chain connects TRBV20-1 to TRBJ1-1; the D is unclear. The CDR3 sequence is CSARESTEAFF. In DNA, the CDR3 is TGCAGTGCTAGAGAGAGCACTGAAGCTTTCTTT.